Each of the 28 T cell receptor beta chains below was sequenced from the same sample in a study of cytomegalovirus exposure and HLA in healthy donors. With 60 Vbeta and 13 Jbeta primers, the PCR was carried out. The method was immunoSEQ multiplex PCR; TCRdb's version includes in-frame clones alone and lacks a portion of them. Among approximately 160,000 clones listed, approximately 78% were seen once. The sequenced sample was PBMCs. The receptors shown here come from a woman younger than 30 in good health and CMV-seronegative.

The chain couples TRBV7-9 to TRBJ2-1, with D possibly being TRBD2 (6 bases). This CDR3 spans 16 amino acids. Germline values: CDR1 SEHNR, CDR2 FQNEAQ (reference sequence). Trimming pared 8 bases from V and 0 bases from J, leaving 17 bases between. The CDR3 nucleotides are TGTGCCAGCGAATCGGCGGTAGCGGTCTCCTACAATGAGCAGTTCTTC. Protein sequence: CASESAVAVSYNEQFF.

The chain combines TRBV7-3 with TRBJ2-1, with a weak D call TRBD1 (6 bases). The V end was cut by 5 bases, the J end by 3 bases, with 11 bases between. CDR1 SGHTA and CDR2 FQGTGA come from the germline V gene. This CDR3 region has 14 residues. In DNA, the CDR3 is TGTGCCAGCAGCCTCGGACAGCTCTACAATGAGCAGTTCTTC. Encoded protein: CASSLGQLYNEQFF.

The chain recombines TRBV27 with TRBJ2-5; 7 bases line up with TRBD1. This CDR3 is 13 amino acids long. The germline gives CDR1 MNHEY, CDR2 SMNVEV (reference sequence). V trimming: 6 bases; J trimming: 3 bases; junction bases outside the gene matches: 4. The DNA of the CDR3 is TGTGCCAGCAGCTCCGGGACAGAAGAGACCCAGTACTTC. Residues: CASSSGTEETQYF.

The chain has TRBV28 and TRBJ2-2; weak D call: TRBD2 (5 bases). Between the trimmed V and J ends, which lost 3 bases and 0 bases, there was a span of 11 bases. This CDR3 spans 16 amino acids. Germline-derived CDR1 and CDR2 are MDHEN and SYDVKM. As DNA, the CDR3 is TGTGCCAGCAGTTTCTCCGGACTGACGAACACCGGGGAGCTGTTTTTT. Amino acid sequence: CASSFSGLTNTGELFF.

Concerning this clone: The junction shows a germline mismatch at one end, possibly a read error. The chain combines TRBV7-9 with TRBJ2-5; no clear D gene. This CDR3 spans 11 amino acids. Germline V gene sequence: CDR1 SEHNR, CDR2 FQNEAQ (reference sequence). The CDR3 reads CSSSLSETQYF. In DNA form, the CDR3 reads TGTTCCAGCAGCTTGAGTGAGACCCAGTACTTC.

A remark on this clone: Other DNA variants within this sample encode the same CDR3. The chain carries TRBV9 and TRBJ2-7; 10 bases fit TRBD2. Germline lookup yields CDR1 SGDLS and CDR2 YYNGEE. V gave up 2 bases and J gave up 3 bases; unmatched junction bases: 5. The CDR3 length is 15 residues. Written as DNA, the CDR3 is TGTGCCAGCAGCGTCGGGCCTAGCGGGGGCTACGAGCAGTACTTC. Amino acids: CASSVGPSGGYEQYF.

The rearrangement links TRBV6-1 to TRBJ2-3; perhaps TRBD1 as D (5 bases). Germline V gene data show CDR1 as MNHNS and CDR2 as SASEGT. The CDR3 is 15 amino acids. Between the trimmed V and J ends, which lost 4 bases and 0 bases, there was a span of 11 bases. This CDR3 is CASSVRQSSTDTQYF. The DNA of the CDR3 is TGTGCCAGCAGTGTTCGACAGTCTAGCACAGATACGCAGTATTTT.

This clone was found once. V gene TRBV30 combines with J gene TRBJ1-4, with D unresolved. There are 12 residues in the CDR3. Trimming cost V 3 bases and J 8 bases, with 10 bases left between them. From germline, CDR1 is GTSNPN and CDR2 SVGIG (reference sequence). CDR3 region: CAWSYTGEKLFF. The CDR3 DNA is TGTGCCTGGAGCTATACGGGGGAAAAACTGTTTTTT. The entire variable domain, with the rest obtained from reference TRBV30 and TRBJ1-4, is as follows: SQTIHQWPATLVQPVGSPLSLECTVEGTSNPNLYWYRQAAGRGLQLLFYSVGIGQISSEVPQNLSASRPQDRQFILSSKKLLLSDSGFYLCAWSYTGEKLFFGSGTQLSVL.

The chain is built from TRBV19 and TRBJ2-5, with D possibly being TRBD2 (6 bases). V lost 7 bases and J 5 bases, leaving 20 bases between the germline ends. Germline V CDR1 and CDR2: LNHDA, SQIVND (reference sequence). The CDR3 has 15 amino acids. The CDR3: CASTNMGGGQETQYF. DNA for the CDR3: TGTGCCAGTACCAACATGGGGGGTGGTCAGGAGACCCAGTACTTC.

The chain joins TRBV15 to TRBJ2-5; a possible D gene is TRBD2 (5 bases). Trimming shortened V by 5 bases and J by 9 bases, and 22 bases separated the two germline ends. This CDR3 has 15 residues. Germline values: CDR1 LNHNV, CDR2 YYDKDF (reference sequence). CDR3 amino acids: CATSPLNGEFSAQYF. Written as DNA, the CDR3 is TGTGCCACCAGCCCATTAAACGGGGAATTTAGCGCCCAGTACTTC.

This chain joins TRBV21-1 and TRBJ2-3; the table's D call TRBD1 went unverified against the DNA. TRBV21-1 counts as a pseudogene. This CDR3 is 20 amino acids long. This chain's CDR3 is CASSSTLGTGGVGGTDTQYF. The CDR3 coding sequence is TGTGCCAGCAGCTCCACCCTGGGGACAGGGGGCGTGGGGGGCACAGATACGCAGTATTTT.

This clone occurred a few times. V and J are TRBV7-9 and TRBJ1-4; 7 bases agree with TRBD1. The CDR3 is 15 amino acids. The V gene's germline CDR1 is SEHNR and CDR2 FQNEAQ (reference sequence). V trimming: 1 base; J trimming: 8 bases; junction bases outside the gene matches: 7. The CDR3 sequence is CASSLGDRDIEKLFF. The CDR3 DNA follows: TGTGCCAGCAGCTTAGGAGACAGGGACATAGAAAAACTGTTTTTT.

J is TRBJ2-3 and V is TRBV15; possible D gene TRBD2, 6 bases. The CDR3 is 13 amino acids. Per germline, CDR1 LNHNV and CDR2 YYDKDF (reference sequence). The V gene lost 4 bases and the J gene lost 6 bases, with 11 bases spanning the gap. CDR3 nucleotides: TGTGCCACCAGCATCGGAGGGGTCGATACGCAGTATTTT. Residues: CATSIGGVDTQYF.

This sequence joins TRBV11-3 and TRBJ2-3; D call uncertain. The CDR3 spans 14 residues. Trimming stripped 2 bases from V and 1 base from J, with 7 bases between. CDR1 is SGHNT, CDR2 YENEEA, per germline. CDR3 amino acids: CASSLYSRTDTQYF. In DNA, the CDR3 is TGTGCCAGCAGCTTATATAGTCGCACAGATACGCAGTATTTT.

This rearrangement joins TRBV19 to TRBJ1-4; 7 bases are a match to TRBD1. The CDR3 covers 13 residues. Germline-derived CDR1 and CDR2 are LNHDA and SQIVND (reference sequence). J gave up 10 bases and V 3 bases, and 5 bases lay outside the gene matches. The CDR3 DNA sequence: TGTGCCAGTAGTATCGACAGGGTAGGAAAACTGTTTTTT. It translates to CASSIDRVGKLFF. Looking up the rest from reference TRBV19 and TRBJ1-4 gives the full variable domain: DGGITQSPKYLFRKEGQNVTLSCEQNLNHDAMYWYRQDPGQGLRLIYYSQIVNDFQKGDIAEGYSVSREKKESFPLTVTSAQKNPTAFYLCASSIDRVGKLFFGSGTQLSVL.

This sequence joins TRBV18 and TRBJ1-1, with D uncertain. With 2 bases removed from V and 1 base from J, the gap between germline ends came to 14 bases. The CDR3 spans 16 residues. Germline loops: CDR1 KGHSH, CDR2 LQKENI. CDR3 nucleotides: TGTGCCAGCTCACCAAGGTTTGAGGGAAAGAACACTGAAGCTTTCTTT. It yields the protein CASSPRFEGKNTEAFF.

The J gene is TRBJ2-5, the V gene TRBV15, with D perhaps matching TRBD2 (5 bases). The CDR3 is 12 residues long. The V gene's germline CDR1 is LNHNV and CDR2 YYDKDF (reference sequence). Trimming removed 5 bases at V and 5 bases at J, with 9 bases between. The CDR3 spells CATSGPGETQYF. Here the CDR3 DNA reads TGTGCCACCAGCGGGCCGGGGGAGACCCAGTACTTC. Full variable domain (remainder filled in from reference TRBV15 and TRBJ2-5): DAMVIQNPRYQVTQFGKPVTLSCSQTLNHNVMYWYQQKSSQAPKLLFHYYDKDFNNEADTPDNFQSRRPNTSFCFLDIRSPGLGDTAMYLCATSGPGETQYFGPGTRLLVL.

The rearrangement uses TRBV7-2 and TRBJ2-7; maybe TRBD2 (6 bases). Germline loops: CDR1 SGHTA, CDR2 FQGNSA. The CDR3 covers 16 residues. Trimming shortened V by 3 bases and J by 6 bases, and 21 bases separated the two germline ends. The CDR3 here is CASSFARGKALSEQYF. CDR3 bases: TGTGCCAGCAGCTTTGCACGCGGGAAGGCCCTGTCCGAGCAGTACTTC. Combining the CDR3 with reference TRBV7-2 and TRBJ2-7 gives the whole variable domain GAGVSQSPSNKVTEKGKDVELRCDPISGHTALYWYRQSLGQGLEFLIYFQGNSAPDKSGLPSDRFSAERTGGSVSTLTIQRTQQEDSAVYLCASSFARGKALSEQYFGPGTRLTVT.

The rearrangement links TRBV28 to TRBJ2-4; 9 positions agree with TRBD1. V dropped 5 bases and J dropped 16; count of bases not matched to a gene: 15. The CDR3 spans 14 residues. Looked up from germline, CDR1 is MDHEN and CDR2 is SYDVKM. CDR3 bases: TGTGCCAGCAGTCTCACAGGGGGCGGGGTCCTAGGATACTTC. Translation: CASSLTGGGVLGYF.

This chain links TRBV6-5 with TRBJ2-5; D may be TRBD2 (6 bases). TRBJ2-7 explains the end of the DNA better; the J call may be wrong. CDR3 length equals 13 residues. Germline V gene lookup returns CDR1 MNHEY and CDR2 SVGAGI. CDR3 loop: CASSPREFNEQYF. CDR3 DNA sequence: TGTGCCAGCAGTCCCCGGGAGTTCAACGAGCAGTACTTC.

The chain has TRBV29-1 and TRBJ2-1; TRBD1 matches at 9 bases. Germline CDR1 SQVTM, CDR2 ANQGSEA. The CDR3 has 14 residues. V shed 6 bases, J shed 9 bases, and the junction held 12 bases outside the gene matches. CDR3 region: CSVRHDRGGSEQFF. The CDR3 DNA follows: TGCAGCGTGCGCCATGACAGGGGGGGGAGTGAGCAGTTCTTC.

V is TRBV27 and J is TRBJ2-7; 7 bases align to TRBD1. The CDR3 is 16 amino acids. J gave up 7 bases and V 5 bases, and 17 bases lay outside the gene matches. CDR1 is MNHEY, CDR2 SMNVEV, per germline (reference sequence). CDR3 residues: CASSKGAQAPLREQYF. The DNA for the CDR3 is TGTGCCAGCAGTAAGGGGGCACAGGCCCCTTTGAGGGAGCAGTACTTC.

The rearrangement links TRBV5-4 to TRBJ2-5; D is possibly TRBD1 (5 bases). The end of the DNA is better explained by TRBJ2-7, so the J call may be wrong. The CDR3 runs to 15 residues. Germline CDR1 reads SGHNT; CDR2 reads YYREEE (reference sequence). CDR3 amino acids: CASSLLAGPTYEQYF. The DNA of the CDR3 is TGTGCCAGCAGCTTGCTGGCAGGGCCCACCTACGAGCAGTACTTC.

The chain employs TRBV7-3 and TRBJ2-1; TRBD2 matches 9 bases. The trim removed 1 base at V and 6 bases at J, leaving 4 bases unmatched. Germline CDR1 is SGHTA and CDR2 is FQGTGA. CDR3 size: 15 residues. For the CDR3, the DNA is TGTGCCAGCAGCTTAATTAGCGGGAGTTTCAATGAGCAGTTCTTC. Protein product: CASSLISGSFNEQFF.

The CDR3 reads CASGLGQGGDTQYF. The CDR3 region has the DNA TGTGCTAGTGGTTTGGGACAGGGTGGAGATACGCAGTATTTT. This chain uses TRBV12-5 with TRBJ2-3, with 7 bases fitting TRBD1. Per the germline V gene, CDR1 is LGHNT and CDR2 is FRNRAP. CDR3 length: 14 residues. Losses at the gene ends were 1 base for V and 5 bases for J; bases not matched to a gene: 3.

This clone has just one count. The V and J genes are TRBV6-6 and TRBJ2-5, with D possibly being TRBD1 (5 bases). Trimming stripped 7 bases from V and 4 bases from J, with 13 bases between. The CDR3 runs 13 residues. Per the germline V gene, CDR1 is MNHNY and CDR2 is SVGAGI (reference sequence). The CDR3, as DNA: TGTGCCAGCAATCGGGTCAGGGCAGAGACCCAGTACTTC. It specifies CASNRVRAETQYF.

CDR3 residues: CASSPLTSGEENEQFF. DNA of the CDR3: TGTGCCAGCAGTCCCTTGACTAGCGGGGAGGAGAATGAGCAGTTCTTC. The V call is TRBV27, the J call TRBJ2-1; 11 nucleotides match TRBD2. V dropped 5 bases and J dropped 7; count of bases not matched to a gene: 10. Germline V gene data show CDR1 as MNHEY and CDR2 as SMNVEV (reference sequence). This CDR3 has 16 residues.

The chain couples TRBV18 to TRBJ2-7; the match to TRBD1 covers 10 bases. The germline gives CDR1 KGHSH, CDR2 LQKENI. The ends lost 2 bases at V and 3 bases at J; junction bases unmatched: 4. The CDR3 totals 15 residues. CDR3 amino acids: CASSPKTGGGYEQYF. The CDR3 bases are TGTGCCAGCTCACCAAAGACAGGGGGCGGCTACGAGCAGTACTTC.